This is a list of T cell receptor beta chains from one sample in a study of blood T cell repertoires in COVID-19. Here immunoSEQ multiplex PCR was the method, and the copy in TCRdb shows in-frame clones only, minus some. This sample yields fewer than 35,000 clones, of which about 90% are seen a single time; 6.3% belongs to the top ten. The specimen sequenced was peripheral blood. The receptors derive from a human donor in a cohort sampled during active COVID-19. Both conserved end residues are part of each CDR3. Fields, in order: V gene, clone size, J gene, D gene, CDR3 protein, CDR3 DNA. The D gene is left open where the match is weak. Clone size is shown for a subset of rows, as once, few, many or a class of expanded clone.

TRBV6-5	.	TRBJ2-3	TRBD1	CASSYRQGHTDTQYF	TGTGCCAGCAGTTACCGACAGGGGCACACAGATACGCAGTATTTT
TRBV18	.	TRBJ1-5	.	CASSPLRQPDQPQHF	TGTGCCAGCTCACCACTCCGACAGCCAGATCAGCCCCAGCATTTT
TRBV25-1	.	TRBJ1-4	TRBD1	CASRTGTGNEKLFF	TGTGCCAGCCGAACCGGGACAGGGAATGAAAAACTGTTTTTT
TRBV5-1	.	TRBJ2-2	.	CASSLEAGTSNTGELFF	TGCGCCAGCAGCTTGGAAGCCGGGACTTCGAACACCGGGGAGCTGTTTTTT
TRBV2	.	TRBJ2-7	.	CASRERSYEQYF	TGTGCCAGCAGAGAGCGGTCCTACGAGCAGTACTTC
TRBV2	.	TRBJ1-5	.	CASTYVRNQPQHF	TGTGCCAGCACCTACGTACGCAATCAGCCCCAGCATTTT
TRBV27	.	TRBJ2-5	.	CASSHREGETQYF	TGTGCCAGCAGTCACAGGGAAGGAGAGACCCAGTACTTC
TRBV6-5	.	TRBJ1-2	TRBD1	CASKIPGTGVRGYTF	TGTGCCAGCAAAATTCCCGGGACAGGGGTTAGGGGCTACACCTTC
TRBV9	.	TRBJ2-2	.	CASSVGRVAGELFF	TGTGCCAGCAGCGTAGGTCGAGTTGCCGGGGAGCTGTTTTTT
TRBV19	.	TRBJ1-2	.	CASTPSSPGGYTF	TGTGCCAGTACCCCGTCTTCTCCGGGGGGCTACACCTTC
TRBV5-1	.	TRBJ1-1	TRBD1	CASSSGRQGLNTEAFF	TGCGCCAGCAGCTCGGGCAGACAGGGCCTGAACACTGAAGCTTTCTTT
TRBV2	few	TRBJ1-3	TRBD1	CASSPGTAEGNTIYF	TGTGCCAGCAGCCCCGGGACAGCGGAGGGAAACACCATATATTTT
TRBV7-3	few	TRBJ1-2	.	CASSPQGRRNYGYTF	TGTGCCAGCAGCCCTCAAGGCCGGAGGAACTATGGCTACACCTTC
TRBV6-1	.	TRBJ1-1	.	CASNRNEVIAAEAFF	TGTGCCAGCAACAGGAACGAGGTGATAGCGGCTGAAGCTTTCTTT
TRBV29-1	.	TRBJ2-1	TRBD2	CSVGGGNEQFF	TGCAGCGTTGGCGGGGGCAATGAGCAGTTCTTC
TRBV5-1	.	TRBJ2-3	TRBD2	CASSWADRFGTSGTHWTDTQYF	TGCGCCAGCAGCTGGGCTGACCGGTTTGGGACTAGCGGGACCCATTGGACAGATACGCAGTATTTT
TRBV18	.	TRBJ1-1	.	CASSPEGQGSEAFF	TGTGCCAGCTCACCCGAGGGCCAAGGGTCTGAAGCTTTCTTT
TRBV6-6	once	TRBJ2-1	.	CASVRGNEQFF	TGTGCCAGCGTGAGGGGGAATGAGCAGTTCTTC
TRBV9	.	TRBJ1-2	.	CASSATGLGGYTF	TGTGCCAGCAGCGCCACAGGCCTCGGAGGCTACACCTTC
TRBV28	.	TRBJ1-2	.	CASSSTGNYGYTF	TGTGCCAGCAGTTCTACAGGCAACTATGGCTACACCTTC
TRBV6-5	.	TRBJ2-7	.	CASRRGSPSVQYF	TGTGCCAGCCGACGCGGGTCCCCCTCGGTGCAGTACTTC
TRBV12-3/TRBV12-4	.	TRBJ2-7	TRBD1	CASSLQGDEQYF	TGTGCCAGCAGTCTCCAGGGGGACGAGCAGTACTTC
TRBV6-2/TRBV6-3	once	TRBJ1-5	.	CASSRTALGNQPQHF	TGTGCCAGCAGCCGCACAGCCCTGGGCAATCAGCCCCAGCATTTT
TRBV24-1	.	TRBJ2-5	.	CATSDPTGPGETQYF	TGTGCCACCAGTGACCCCACTGGGCCCGGTGAGACCCAGTACTTC
TRBV6-6	.	TRBJ1-3	TRBD1	CASSFQYRGQGNTIYF	TGTGCCAGCAGTTTCCAATACAGGGGGCAAGGAAACACCATATATTTT
TRBV5-4	.	TRBJ1-6	TRBD1	CASSSSLTGGIGSPLHF	TGTGCCAGCAGCTCGTCTTTGACAGGGGGTATAGGATCACCCCTCCACTTT
TRBV24-1	.	TRBJ2-6	.	CATSDPSSGANVLTF	TGTGCCACCAGTGACCCTAGCTCTGGGGCCAACGTCCTGACTTTC
TRBV10-2	.	TRBJ2-4	.	CASSYAGIAKNIQYF	TGCGCCAGCAGTTATGCGGGGATAGCCAAAAACATTCAGTACTTC
TRBV7-6	.	TRBJ2-5	.	CASSLGVSQETQYF	TGTGCCAGCAGCTTAGGTGTCAGTCAAGAGACCCAGTACTTC
TRBV5-1	once	TRBJ1-4	TRBD1	CASREGGDEKLFF	TGCGCCAGCAGAGAAGGGGGCGATGAAAAACTGTTTTTT
TRBV18	.	TRBJ2-7	.	CASSLSVAGEQYF	TGTGCCAGCTCACTATCGGTGGCGGGGGAGCAGTACTTC
TRBV2	.	TRBJ2-5	.	CASRTSTTGETQYF	TGTGCCAGCAGGACAAGTACGACCGGAGAGACCCAGTACTTC
TRBV24-1	.	TRBJ2-5	TRBD1	CATSDPGQGKGETQYF	TGTGCCACCAGTGATCCTGGACAGGGGAAGGGGGAGACCCAGTACTTC
TRBV7-2	.	TRBJ2-7	.	CASSLGGAGRRRYEQYF	TGTGCCAGCAGCTTGGGGGGGGCAGGGCGTCGCCGCTACGAGCAGTACTTC
TRBV6-5	.	TRBJ2-7	TRBD1	CASSRGTEHEQYF	TGTGCCAGCAGTAGAGGGACAGAACACGAGCAGTACTTC
TRBV18	.	TRBJ1-6	TRBD1	CASSRDRENSPLHF	TGTGCCAGCTCACGGGACAGGGAGAATTCACCCCTCCACTTT
TRBV7-9	.	TRBJ1-5	.	CASSLEAGVSNQPQHF	TGTGCCAGCAGCTTAGAGGCGGGAGTTAGCAATCAGCCCCAGCATTTT
TRBV7-9	few	TRBJ2-7	.	CASSPGRTPSYEQYF	TGTGCCAGCAGCCCAGGAAGGACACCCTCCTACGAGCAGTACTTC
TRBV6-4	.	TRBJ2-1	.	CASSEYLSDGAGEQFF	TGTGCCAGCAGTGAGTATTTGAGCGACGGTGCGGGTGAGCAGTTCTTC
TRBV19	.	TRBJ1-6	TRBD1	CASSHGQGRTSPLHF	TGTGCCAGTAGCCATGGACAGGGGAGGACTTCACCCCTCCACTTT
TRBV2	.	TRBJ1-1	.	CASSYRQGGEAFF	TGTGCCAGCAGTTATAGGCAGGGCGGCGAAGCTTTCTTT
TRBV5-1	.	TRBJ2-7	TRBD2	CASSGDYRSYEQYF	TGCGCCAGCAGCGGGGACTACCGATCCTACGAGCAGTACTTC
TRBV6-5	once	TRBJ2-1	TRBD1	CASSQGASTNEQFF	TGTGCCAGCAGTCAGGGGGCCTCCACCAATGAGCAGTTCTTC
TRBV5-4	once	TRBJ2-1	TRBD2	CASTWRGESNEQFF	TGTGCCAGCACTTGGCGGGGGGAAAGCAATGAGCAGTTCTTC
TRBV24-1	.	TRBJ2-3	.	CATSDTRLGRGDTQYF	TGTGCCACCAGTGACACCCGACTTGGCCGGGGAGATACGCAGTATTTT
TRBV28	few	TRBJ1-5	.	CASSLPTNQPQHF	TGTGCCAGCAGCCTACCCACGAATCAGCCCCAGCATTTT
TRBV2	.	TRBJ2-5	TRBD2	CASLAGGGAAIQETQYF	TGTGCCAGCCTAGCGGGGGGGGGCGCAGCCATTCAAGAGACCCAGTACTTC
TRBV6-2/TRBV6-3	.	TRBJ1-2	.	CASSSPPDSNYGYTF	TGTGCCAGCAGTTCCCCACCCGACAGTAACTATGGCTACACCTTC
TRBV5-1	.	TRBJ1-5	.	CASSLDSREGQPQHF	TGCGCCAGCAGCTTGGATAGCAGGGAGGGGCAGCCCCAGCATTTT
TRBV2	.	TRBJ1-1	TRBD1	CASSKQQGLMDTEAFF	TGTGCCAGCAGTAAACAACAGGGGCTTATGGACACTGAAGCTTTCTTT
TRBV19	.	TRBJ2-1	TRBD2	CASSEGLAGYEQFF	TGTGCCAGTAGTGAAGGGCTAGCGGGATATGAGCAGTTCTTC
TRBV19	few	TRBJ1-1	.	CASSPRGSLLNTEAFF	TGTGCCAGTAGTCCCCGCGGTTCGCTCCTGAACACTGAAGCTTTCTTT
TRBV2	.	TRBJ2-3	TRBD2	CASSEGTSGVEFTDTQYF	TGTGCCAGCAGTGAGGGGACTAGCGGGGTCGAATTCACAGATACGCAGTATTTT
TRBV19	.	TRBJ1-4	.	CASRGGGREKLFF	TGTGCCAGCAGGGGCGGGGGCCGGGAAAAACTGTTTTTT
TRBV2	.	TRBJ2-7	TRBD1	CTGGRLVTYEQYF	TGTACAGGGGGGCGCCTCGTTACCTACGAGCAGTACTTC